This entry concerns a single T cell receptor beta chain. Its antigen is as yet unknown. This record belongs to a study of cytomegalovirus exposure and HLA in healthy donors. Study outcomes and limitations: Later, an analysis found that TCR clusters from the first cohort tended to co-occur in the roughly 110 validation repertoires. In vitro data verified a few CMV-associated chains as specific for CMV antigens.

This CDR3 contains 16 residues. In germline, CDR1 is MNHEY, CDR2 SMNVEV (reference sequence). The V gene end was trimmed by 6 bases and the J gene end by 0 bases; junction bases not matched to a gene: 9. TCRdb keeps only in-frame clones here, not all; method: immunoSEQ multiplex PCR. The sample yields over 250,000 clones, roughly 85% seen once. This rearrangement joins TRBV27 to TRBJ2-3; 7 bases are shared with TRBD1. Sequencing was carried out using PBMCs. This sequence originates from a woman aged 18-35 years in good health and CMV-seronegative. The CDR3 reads CASRGTVSVSTDTQYF. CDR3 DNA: TGTGCCAGCAGGGGGACAGTGTCCGTTAGCACAGATACGCAGTATTTT.